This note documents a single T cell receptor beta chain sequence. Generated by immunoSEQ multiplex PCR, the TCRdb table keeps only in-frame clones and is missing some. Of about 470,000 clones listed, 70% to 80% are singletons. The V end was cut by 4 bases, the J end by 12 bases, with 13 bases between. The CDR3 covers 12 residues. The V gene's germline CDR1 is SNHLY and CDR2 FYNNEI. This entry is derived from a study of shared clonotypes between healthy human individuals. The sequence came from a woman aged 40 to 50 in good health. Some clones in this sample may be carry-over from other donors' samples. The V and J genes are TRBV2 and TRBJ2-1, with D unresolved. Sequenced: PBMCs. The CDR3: CASSGPIGGQFF. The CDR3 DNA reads TGTGCCAGCAGTGGGCCAATAGGCGGGCAGTTCTTC.